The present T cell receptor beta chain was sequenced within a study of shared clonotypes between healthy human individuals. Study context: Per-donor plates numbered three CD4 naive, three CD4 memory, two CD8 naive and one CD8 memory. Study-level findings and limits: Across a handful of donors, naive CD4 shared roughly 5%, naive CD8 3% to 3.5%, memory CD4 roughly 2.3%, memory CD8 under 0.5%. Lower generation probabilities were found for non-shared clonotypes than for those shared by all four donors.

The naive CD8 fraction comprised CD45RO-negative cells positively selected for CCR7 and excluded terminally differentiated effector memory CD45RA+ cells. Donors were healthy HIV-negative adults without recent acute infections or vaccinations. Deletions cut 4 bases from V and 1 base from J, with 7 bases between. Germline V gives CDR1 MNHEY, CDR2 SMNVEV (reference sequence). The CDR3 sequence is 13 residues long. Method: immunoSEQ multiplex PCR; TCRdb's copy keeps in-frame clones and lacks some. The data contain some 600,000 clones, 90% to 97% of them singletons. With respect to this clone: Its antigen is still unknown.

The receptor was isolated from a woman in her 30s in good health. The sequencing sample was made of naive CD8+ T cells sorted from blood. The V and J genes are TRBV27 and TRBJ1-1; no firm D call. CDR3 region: CASSYWRNTEAFF. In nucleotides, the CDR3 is TGTGCCAGCAGTTATTGGAGGAACACTGAAGCTTTCTTT.